The next 10 T cell receptor beta chains were all read from a single sample in a study of coeliac disease. Sequenced by immunoSEQ multiplex PCR; TCRdb stores in-frame clones only, minus some. The sample records about 3,300 clones, over 60% being singletons. Sequencing input: lymphocytes from the gut lamina propria. These receptors were taken from a man older than 75 without celiac disease.

The chain recombines TRBV10-3 with TRBJ2-2; 7 bases are shared with TRBD1. J gave up 0 bases and V 10 bases, and 5 bases lay outside the gene matches. The germline V gene has CDR1 ENHRY and CDR2 SYGVKD. The length of the CDR3 is 14 residues. The CDR3 spells CATQGVPNTGELFF. CDR3 in DNA: TGTGCCACCCAGGGGGTCCCGAACACCGGGGAGCTGTTTTTT.

The chain joins TRBV6-1 to TRBJ1-2, with D possibly TRBD1 on 5 matching bases. From germline, CDR1 is MNHNS and CDR2 SASEGT. The CDR3 consists of 13 residues. The ends were cut back, 2 bases at V and 3 bases at J, with 7 bases in the middle. CDR3 amino acids: CASSEQGDYGYTF. In DNA form, the CDR3 reads TGTGCCAGCAGTGAACAGGGTGACTATGGCTACACCTTC.

The V gene is TRBV5-6, the J gene TRBJ2-7; no definite D call. Germline CDR1 reads SGHDT; CDR2 reads YYEEEE. V was pared by 0 bases and J by 5 bases, with 12 bases between. CDR3 length equals 14 residues. The CDR3 loop is CASSLVGRLNEQYF. The CDR3 nucleotides read TGTGCCAGCAGCTTGGTTGGCCGATTGAACGAGCAGTACTTC. The full variable domain, its missing parts supplied by reference TRBV5-6 and TRBJ2-7, is DAGVTQSPTHLIKTRGQQVTLRCSPKSGHDTVSWYQQALGQGPQFIFQYYEEEERQRGNFPDRFSGHQFPNYSSELNVNALLLGDSALYLCASSLVGRLNEQYFGPGTRLTVT.

This chain links TRBV11-2 with TRBJ1-1; D remains ambiguous. The germline V gene has CDR1 SGHAT and CDR2 FQNNGV. There are 14 residues in the CDR3. The ends were cut back, 1 base at V and 5 bases at J, with 11 bases in the middle. CDR3 region: CASSLVGSGTEAFF. The CDR3 nucleotides are TGTGCCAGCAGCTTAGTTGGGTCGGGAACTGAAGCTTTCTTT.

In DNA, the CDR3 is TGTGCCAGCAGCTCCGGAGGGACCGGGGGTACGCAGTATTTT. This gives the protein CASSSGGTGGTQYF. This chain links TRBV7-7 with TRBJ2-3, with D perhaps TRBD2 (6 bases). Germline V lookup: CDR1 SSHAT, CDR2 FNYEAQ (reference sequence). The CDR3 sequence is 14 residues long. Trimming stripped 4 bases from V and 8 bases from J, with 16 bases between.

In its sample, this clone was seen a few times. This sequence joins TRBV19 and TRBJ1-2, with D tentatively TRBD1 (5 bases). V lost 6 bases and J lost 8, with 16 bases in between. The CDR3 runs 13 residues. CDR1 is LNHDA and CDR2 is SQIVND in the germline V gene (reference sequence). The CDR3 DNA reads as TGTGCCAGTAGCGTCAGTGGGGCCCGGGGCTACACCTTC. This gives the protein CASSVSGARGYTF.

This clone is termed large. The genes are TRBV27 and TRBJ1-5; maybe TRBD1 (6 bases). Germline CDR1 and CDR2: MNHEY and SMNVEV (reference sequence). The CDR3 has 16 residues. V dropped 3 bases and J dropped 3 bases, with 15 bases sitting between them. The CDR3 reads CASSFGSGVINQPQHF. The CDR3 region has the DNA TGTGCCAGCAGTTTCGGGTCAGGGGTTATCAATCAGCCCCAGCATTTT.

The rearrangement joins TRBV14 to TRBJ2-1, with 7 bases matching TRBD2. V dropped 5 bases and J dropped 8; count of bases not matched to a gene: 18. Germline loops: CDR1 SGHDN, CDR2 FVKESK. The CDR3 extends over 17 amino acids. CDR3 bases: TGTGCCAGCAGCGAATATAAAGCGGGACCCAGTAGGGATGAGCAGTTCTTC. Translation: CASSEYKAGPSRDEQFF.

The chain recombines TRBV18 with TRBJ2-7; D is uncertain. Germline V lookup: CDR1 KGHSH, CDR2 LQKENI. V lost 1 base and J 0 bases, leaving 7 bases between the germline ends. The CDR3 sequence is 14 residues long. The DNA of the CDR3 is TGTGCCAGCTCACCACAGCCCTCCTCCTACGAGCAGTACTTC. Translated, it gives CASSPQPSSYEQYF.

The rearrangement uses TRBV7-9 and TRBJ2-5; 10 bases align to TRBD1. V dropped 5 bases and J dropped 5; count of bases not matched to a gene: 11. Germline lookup yields CDR1 SEHNR and CDR2 FQNEAQ (reference sequence). This CDR3 contains 16 residues. For the CDR3, the DNA is TGTGCCAGCAGCAAGCTCGGACAGGGGGAAGGGGAGACCCAGTACTTC. Its translation is CASSKLGQGEGETQYF.